Each of the 29 T cell receptor beta chains below was sequenced from the same sample in a study of cytomegalovirus exposure and HLA in healthy donors (dated by TCRdb to 2017 to 2019). The receptor library was made with the immunoSEQ multiplex PCR assay. The immuneACCESS repertoire file appears here via TCRdb, limited to in-frame rearrangements. These files lack a portion of the clones; in checked studies, under half of the deficit traces to unresolved V genes, and the cause of the others is not known. This sample gives about 160,000 clones in total; approximately 96% of them show up just once. Under 0.9% of the sample comes from the top ten. Sequenced: PBMCs. The receptors derive from a woman in her late teens or twenties in good health and CMV-seronegative.

V usage is TRBV10-3 and J usage is TRBJ2-5; 10 positions match TRBD2. V dropped 0 bases and J dropped 4; count of bases not matched to a gene: 8. Germline lookup yields CDR1 ENHRY and CDR2 SYGVKD. CDR3 size: 17 residues. The DNA of the CDR3 is TGTGCCATCAGTGAGTCGACTCTAGCGGGGGAGGGAGAGACCCAGTACTTC. It yields the protein CAISESTLAGEGETQYF.

About this clone: Different DNA sequences within this sample yield the same CDR3. The chain has TRBV27 and TRBJ2-1, with D possibly matching TRBD1 (6 bases). Germline V lookup: CDR1 MNHEY, CDR2 SMNVEV (reference sequence). The CDR3 is made up of 12 amino acids. V shed 3 bases and J shed 8 bases, with 8 bases lying between them. The CDR3 region has the DNA TGTGCCAGCAGTTTTGGGGGCGATGAGCAGTTCTTC. This sequence encodes CASSFGGDEQFF.

The chain employs TRBV5-4 and TRBJ1-1, with 8 bases aligning to TRBD1. The CDR3 is 15 residues long. Germline loops: CDR1 SGHNT, CDR2 YYREEE (reference sequence). V lost 2 bases and J lost 1; bases outside the gene matches: 4. The CDR3 is CASSFFGQGNTEAFF. Here the CDR3 DNA reads TGTGCCAGCAGCTTCTTCGGACAGGGGAACACTGAAGCTTTCTTT.

This clone came up a few times. This chain connects TRBV4-3 to TRBJ1-1; 8 bases fit TRBD1. V lost 1 base, J lost 9 bases, and 4 bases stayed unmatched. Germline CDR1 LGHNA, CDR2 YSLEER. The CDR3 has 13 amino acids. As DNA, the CDR3 is TGCGCCAGCAGCCAAGCAGGGGGCGGGAAAGCTTTCTTT. It encodes CASSQAGGGKAFF.

The chain couples TRBV5-1 to TRBJ1-2, with 10 bases that match TRBD1. The CDR3 consists of 14 residues. J was trimmed by 6 bases and V by 5 bases; bases with no gene match: 7. From germline, CDR1 is SGHRS and CDR2 YFSETQ. The CDR3 is CASSWTGGLDGYTF. In DNA form, the CDR3 reads TGCGCCAGCAGTTGGACAGGGGGTTTGGATGGCTACACCTTC.

The rearrangement uses TRBV6-1 and TRBJ1-2, with a tentative D call TRBD1 (6 bases). Per the germline V gene, CDR1 is MNHNS and CDR2 is SASEGT. The CDR3 loop spans 15 amino acids. Trimming removed 5 bases at V and 4 bases at J, with 17 bases between. CDR3 sequence (DNA): TGTGCCAGCAGTCGGGACACCACCTTTCTCTATGGCTACACCTTC. Protein product: CASSRDTTFLYGYTF.

DNA of the CDR3: TGTGCCAGCACCCAACAGGGTTCCTCCTACGAGCAGTACTTC. Its translation is CASTQQGSSYEQYF. The chain employs TRBV7-9 and TRBJ2-7; weak D call: TRBD1 (6 bases). V was shortened by 7 bases and J by 0 bases, with 13 bases between the two germline ends. The germline CDR1 and CDR2 sequences are SEHNR and FQNEAQ (reference sequence). There are 14 residues in the CDR3.

The chain recombines TRBV6-5 with TRBJ1-3; TRBD1 is a possible D gene (5 bases). The CDR3 is 15 amino acids. CDR1 is MNHEY, CDR2 SVGAGI, per germline. V lost 2 bases, J lost 1 base, and 9 bases lay in between. The CDR3 is CASSYGGKSGNTIYF. The CDR3 DNA is TGTGCCAGCAGTTACGGGGGGAAATCTGGAAACACCATATATTTT.

V and J are TRBV5-8 and TRBJ2-2, with TRBD1 matching 7 bases. This CDR3 has 16 residues. J was trimmed by 0 bases and V by 7 bases; bases with no gene match: 9. In germline, CDR1 is SGHTS, CDR2 YDEGEE. DNA for the CDR3: TGTGCCAGCCTCCTTGGGGGACAGACGAACACCGGGGAGCTGTTTTTT. This gives the protein CASLLGGQTNTGELFF.

This chain connects TRBV6-5 to TRBJ1-4, with 8 bases aligning to TRBD1. Germline V lookup: CDR1 MNHEY, CDR2 SVGAGI. The CDR3 contains 14 residues. V trimming: 8 bases; J trimming: 6 bases; junction bases outside the gene matches: 8. In DNA form, the CDR3 reads TGTGCCAGCGGGACAGGACTCATCCATGAAAAACTGTTTTTT. Translated: CASGTGLIHEKLFF.

The CDR3 loop is CASSLGGLVANEQFF. CDR3 in DNA: TGTGCCAGCAGCTTAGGGGGACTAGTGGCAAATGAGCAGTTCTTC. The chain employs TRBV11-3 and TRBJ2-1; 8 bases map to TRBD2. The CDR3 is made up of 15 amino acids. Per the germline V gene, CDR1 is SGHNT and CDR2 is YENEEA. Germline trimming cut 1 base from V and 7 bases from J; bases unmatched to any gene: 6.

The V call is TRBV12-2, the J call TRBJ2-7; the DNA was not compared with TRBD1, the D call given in the table. TRBV12-2 is shown as a pseudogene. There are 16 residues in the CDR3. The CDR3 protein is CASRCTRDRQVHEQYF. The CDR3 region has the DNA TGTGCAAGTCGCTGTACTCGGGACAGGCAAGTCCACGAGCAGTACTTC.

The chain employs TRBV5-1 and TRBJ2-3, with 8 nucleotides matching TRBD1. The CDR3 contains 14 residues. Germline V CDR1 and CDR2: SGHRS, YFSETQ. V lost 3 bases to trimming and J lost 3 bases; unmatched junction nucleotides: 3. The CDR3 bases are TGCGCCAGCAGCTCCTGGACAGGGACAGATACGCAGTATTTT. It codes for CASSSWTGTDTQYF.

V and J are TRBV7-8 and TRBJ2-3, with a tentative D call TRBD2 (6 bases). CDR3 length: 13 amino acids. Germline loops: CDR1 SGHVS, CDR2 FQNEAQ. Trimming removed 4 bases at V and 4 bases at J, with 9 bases between. CDR3 nucleotide sequence: TGTGCCAGCAGCTACGGGGGTGCAGATACGCAGTATTTT. It encodes CASSYGGADTQYF.

V usage is TRBV5-1 and J usage is TRBJ2-2, with TRBD1 matching over 11 bases. CDR3 length: 15 residues. With 4 bases clipped from V and 3 bases from J, the junction kept 2 bases outside the gene matches. Germline assignment: CDR1 SGHRS and CDR2 YFSETQ. The CDR3: CASSQGQGDTGELFF. Here the CDR3 DNA reads TGCGCCAGCAGCCAGGGACAGGGGGACACCGGGGAGCTGTTTTTT.

By sample fraction, this clone is medium-sized (0.01 to 0.1%). In nucleotides, the CDR3 is TGCGCCAGCAGTCAATCAGGGGTAAAAGGATTCTTGAACACTGAAGCTTTCTTT. It is translated as CASSQSGVKGFLNTEAFF. The genes are TRBV23-1 and TRBJ1-1, with D tentatively TRBD1 (5 bases). TRBV23-1 is designated an ORF whose function remains uncertain. The CDR3 is 18 residues long. The V end was cut by 0 bases, the J end by 0 bases, with 17 bases between.

The rearrangement uses TRBV2 and TRBJ2-7; maybe TRBD1 (5 bases). The ends were cut back, 9 bases at V and 1 base at J, with 16 bases in the middle. The CDR3 extends over 14 amino acids. The germline V gene has CDR1 SNHLY and CDR2 FYNNEI. The CDR3 loop is CASLQGPSSYEQYF. The CDR3, as DNA: TGTGCCAGTCTTCAGGGTCCTTCTTCCTACGAGCAGTACTTC.

Note on this clone: The junction departs from the called germline gene at one end, perhaps through a read error. This sequence joins TRBV7-3 and TRBJ1-1; D call uncertain. CDR1 is SGHTA and CDR2 is FQGTGA in the germline V gene. The CDR3 has 13 residues. CDR3: CASSFRMKTEAFF. As DNA, the CDR3 is TGTGCCAGCAGCTTTAGAATGAAGACTGAAGCTTTCTTT.

The chain couples TRBV7-9 to TRBJ1-5; D is unclear. Per the germline V gene, CDR1 is SEHNR and CDR2 is FQNEAQ (reference sequence). This CDR3 contains 14 residues. The germline V and J ends were trimmed by 5 bases and 3 bases, with 11 bases remaining between them. The DNA of the CDR3 is TGTGCCAGCAGCCCCGAGGTCCCCAATCAGCCCCAGCATTTT. Amino acids: CASSPEVPNQPQHF.

This chain links TRBV29-1 with TRBJ1-2; no firm D call. Trimming took off 4 bases at V and 7 bases at J, with 10 bases between the two ends. In germline, CDR1 is SQVTM, CDR2 ANQGSEA. The CDR3 consists of 11 residues. In DNA, the CDR3 is TGCAGCGTTGTTTTACGGGGTGGCTACACCTTC. It yields the protein CSVVLRGGYTF.

The CDR3 DNA reads as TGTGCCAGCAGCTTGATGACAGGCACAGATACGCAGTATTTT. Translating gives CASSLMTGTDTQYF. The V gene is TRBV5-6, the J gene TRBJ2-3; the D gene is possibly TRBD1 (5 bases). Per germline, CDR1 SGHDT and CDR2 YYEEEE. Trimming removed 1 base at V and 1 base at J, with 7 bases between. This CDR3 comprises 14 residues.

The chain has TRBV6-5 and TRBJ1-5; D unresolved. Germline V gene data show CDR1 as MNHEY and CDR2 as SVGAGI. The CDR3 length is 12 residues. The V and J ends lost 8 bases and 2 bases respectively, with 7 bases between them. CDR3 protein: CASGQGNQPQHF. CDR3 DNA sequence: TGTGCCAGCGGGCAGGGCAATCAGCCCCAGCATTTT.

The V and J genes are TRBV7-2 and TRBJ2-1; the match to TRBD2 covers 11 bases. The CDR3 is 15 amino acids. After removal of 4 bases from V and 8 bases from J, the junction contained 7 bases not matched to a gene. CDR1 and CDR2 (germline): SGHTA, FQGNSA. The CDR3 spells CASSSGTSGADEQFF. In DNA, the CDR3 is TGTGCCAGCAGCTCCGGGACTAGCGGTGCGGATGAGCAGTTCTTC.

This chain uses TRBV11-2 with TRBJ1-5; 9 nucleotides agree with TRBD1. This CDR3 comprises 15 residues. After removal of 6 bases from V and 6 bases from J, the junction contained 9 bases not matched to a gene. Germline V gene data show CDR1 as SGHAT and CDR2 as FQNNGV. CDR3 region: CASSAGTGHGQPQHF. CDR3 coding DNA: TGTGCCAGCAGTGCCGGGACAGGGCACGGTCAGCCCCAGCATTTT.

The rearrangement joins TRBV5-1 to TRBJ2-1; D is perhaps TRBD1 (6 bases). V lost 2 bases and J 7 bases, leaving 19 bases between the germline ends. CDR3 size: 16 residues. Germline CDR1 is SGHRS and CDR2 is YFSETQ. The DNA of the CDR3 is TGCGCCAGCAGCTTCCGGACGACAGGTATGAGTAATGAGCAGTTCTTC. Amino acid sequence: CASSFRTTGMSNEQFF.

The chain couples TRBV30 to TRBJ2-2; possible D gene TRBD1, 5 bases. CDR3 length equals 14 residues. Deletions cut 2 bases from V and 4 bases from J, with 11 bases between. Germline V gene sequence: CDR1 GTSNPN, CDR2 SVGIG (reference sequence). The CDR3 loop reads CAWSSGSGTGELFF. The CDR3 region has the DNA TGTGCCTGGAGTTCAGGGTCGGGCACCGGGGAGCTGTTTTTT.

The rearrangement links TRBV15 to TRBJ2-5; TRBD2 is a possible D gene (6 bases). This CDR3 is 15 amino acids long. CDR1 and CDR2 from the germline V gene are LNHNV and YYDKDF (reference sequence). Trimming removed 0 bases from V and 5 bases from J, with 13 bases in between. The chain's CDR3 is CATSRERGVGETQYF. CDR3 sequence (DNA): TGTGCCACCAGCAGAGAGCGGGGAGTGGGGGAGACCCAGTACTTC.

This clone showed up just a few times. CDR3 region: CASSLDRGRSGYTF. The CDR3 bases are TGTGCCAGCAGCTTGGACAGGGGCCGGAGTGGCTACACCTTC. The rearrangement links TRBV7-3 to TRBJ1-2; TRBD1 matches at 9 bases. CDR1 and CDR2 (germline): SGHTA, FQGTGA. CDR3 length: 14 residues. The V segment lost 3 bases and the J segment 7 bases; nucleotides outside the gene matches: 6.

This chain links TRBV14 with TRBJ2-1; D is unclear. In germline, CDR1 is SGHDN, CDR2 FVKESK. V lost 1 base and J 7 bases, leaving 5 bases between the germline ends. CDR3 length: 12 amino acids. CDR3 in amino acids: CASSQVGNEQFF. CDR3 DNA: TGTGCCAGCAGCCAAGTCGGTAATGAGCAGTTCTTC. Supplemented by reference TRBV14 and TRBJ2-1, the full variable domain reads EAGVTQFPSHSVIEKGQTVTLRCDPISGHDNLYWYRRVMGKEIKFLLHFVKESKQDESGMPNNRFLAERTGGTYSTLKVQPAELEDSGVYFCASSQVGNEQFFGPGTRLTVL.